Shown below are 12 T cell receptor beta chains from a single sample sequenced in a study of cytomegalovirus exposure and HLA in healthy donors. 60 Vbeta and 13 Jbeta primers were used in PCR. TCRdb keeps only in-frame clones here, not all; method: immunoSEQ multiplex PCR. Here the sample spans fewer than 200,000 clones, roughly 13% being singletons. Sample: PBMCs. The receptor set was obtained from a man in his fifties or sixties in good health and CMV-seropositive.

In nucleotides, the CDR3 is TGTGCCAGCAGCCCAGGGGGCCTAGCATCCTACAATGAGCAGTTCTTC. As protein: CASSPGGLASYNEQFF. The chain carries TRBV7-2 and TRBJ2-1; the match to TRBD1 covers 8 bases. Germline V lookup: CDR1 SGHTA, CDR2 FQGNSA. J was trimmed by 1 base and V by 5 bases; bases with no gene match: 7. The CDR3 is made up of 16 amino acids.

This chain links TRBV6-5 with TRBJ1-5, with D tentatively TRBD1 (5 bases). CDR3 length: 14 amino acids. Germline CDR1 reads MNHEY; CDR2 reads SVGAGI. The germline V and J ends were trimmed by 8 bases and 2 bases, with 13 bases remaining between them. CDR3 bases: TGTGCCAGCGGTCGGGGGACGCGCAATCAGCCCCAGCATTTT. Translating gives CASGRGTRNQPQHF.

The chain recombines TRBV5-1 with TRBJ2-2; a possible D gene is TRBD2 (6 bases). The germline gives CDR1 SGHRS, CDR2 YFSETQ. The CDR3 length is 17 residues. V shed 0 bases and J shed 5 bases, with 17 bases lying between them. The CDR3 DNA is TGCGCCAGCAGCTTGGAGCCCCTAGCGCGTGGGACCGGGGAGCTGTTTTTT. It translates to CASSLEPLARGTGELFF.

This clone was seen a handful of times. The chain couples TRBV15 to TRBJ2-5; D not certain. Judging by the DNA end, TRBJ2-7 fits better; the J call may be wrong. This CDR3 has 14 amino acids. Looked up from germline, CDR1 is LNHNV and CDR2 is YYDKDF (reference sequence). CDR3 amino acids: CATSSPSAAYEQYF. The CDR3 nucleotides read TGTGCCACCAGCAGTCCCTCTGCCGCCTACGAGCAGTACTTC.

CDR3 amino acids: CASTLKTGGNYGYTF. CDR3 DNA: TGTGCCAGTACTCTAAAGACAGGGGGGAACTATGGCTACACCTTC. The rearrangement joins TRBV19 to TRBJ1-2, with TRBD1 matching over 9 bases. The CDR3 is 15 amino acids. CDR1 and CDR2 (germline): LNHDA, SQIVND (reference sequence). V shed 7 bases, J shed 2 bases, and the junction held 8 bases outside the gene matches.

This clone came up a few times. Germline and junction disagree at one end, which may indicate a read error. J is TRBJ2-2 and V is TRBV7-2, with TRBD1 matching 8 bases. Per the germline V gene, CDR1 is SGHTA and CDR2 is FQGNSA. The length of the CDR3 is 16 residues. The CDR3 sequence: CASRLDRGTNTGELFF. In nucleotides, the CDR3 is TGTGCCAGCAGGTTAGACAGGGGAACGAACACCGGGGAGCTGTTTTTT.

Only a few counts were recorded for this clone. CDR3 residues: CASSVAGQGARNTEAFF. CDR3 coding DNA: TGTGCCAGCAGCGTAGCTGGGCAGGGGGCACGGAACACTGAAGCTTTCTTT. The genes are TRBV9 and TRBJ1-1, with 8 bases identical to TRBD1. CDR1 is SGDLS, CDR2 YYNGEE, per germline. The CDR3 totals 17 residues. With V trimmed by 0 bases and J by 1 base, 8 bases remained unmatched.

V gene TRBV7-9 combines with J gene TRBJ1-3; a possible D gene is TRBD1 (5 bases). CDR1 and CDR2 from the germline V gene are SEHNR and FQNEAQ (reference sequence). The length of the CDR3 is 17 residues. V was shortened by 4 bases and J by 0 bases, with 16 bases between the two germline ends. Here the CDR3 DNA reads TGTGCCAGCAGCTCCCTAATGGGGCGTAGCTCTGGAAACACCATATATTTT. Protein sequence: CASSSLMGRSSGNTIYF.

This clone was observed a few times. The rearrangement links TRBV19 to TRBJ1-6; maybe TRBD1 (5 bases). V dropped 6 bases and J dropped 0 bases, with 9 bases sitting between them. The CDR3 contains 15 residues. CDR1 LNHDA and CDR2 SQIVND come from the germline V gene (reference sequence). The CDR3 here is CASSATVSYNSPLHF. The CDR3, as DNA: TGTGCCAGTAGCGCGACAGTCTCCTATAATTCACCCCTCCACTTT.

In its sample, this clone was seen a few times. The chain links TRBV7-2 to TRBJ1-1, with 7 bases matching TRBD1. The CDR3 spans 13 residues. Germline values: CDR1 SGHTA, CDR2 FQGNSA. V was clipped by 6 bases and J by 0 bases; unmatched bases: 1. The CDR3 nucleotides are TGTGCCAGCAGGGACAGGCTGAACACTGAAGCTTTCTTT. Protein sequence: CASRDRLNTEAFF.

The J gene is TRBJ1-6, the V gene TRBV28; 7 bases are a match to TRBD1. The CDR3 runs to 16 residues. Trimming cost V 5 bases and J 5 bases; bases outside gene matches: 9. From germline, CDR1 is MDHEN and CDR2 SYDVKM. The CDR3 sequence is CASSQEGADDNSPLHF. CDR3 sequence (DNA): TGTGCCAGCAGTCAGGAGGGGGCGGACGATAATTCACCCCTCCACTTT.

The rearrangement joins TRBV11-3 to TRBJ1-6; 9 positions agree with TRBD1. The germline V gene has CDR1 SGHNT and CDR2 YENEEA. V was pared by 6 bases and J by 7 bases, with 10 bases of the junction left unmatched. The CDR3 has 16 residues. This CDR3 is CASSKTTGGGNSPLHF. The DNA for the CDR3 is TGTGCCAGCAGTAAAACTACAGGGGGCGGCAATTCACCCCTCCACTTT. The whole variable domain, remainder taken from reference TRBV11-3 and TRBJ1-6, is EAGVVQSPRYKIIEKKQPVAFWCNPISGHNTLYWYLQNLGQGPELLIRYENEEAVDDSQLPKDRFSAERLKGVDSTLKIQPAELGDSAVYLCASSKTTGGGNSPLHFGNGTRLTVT.